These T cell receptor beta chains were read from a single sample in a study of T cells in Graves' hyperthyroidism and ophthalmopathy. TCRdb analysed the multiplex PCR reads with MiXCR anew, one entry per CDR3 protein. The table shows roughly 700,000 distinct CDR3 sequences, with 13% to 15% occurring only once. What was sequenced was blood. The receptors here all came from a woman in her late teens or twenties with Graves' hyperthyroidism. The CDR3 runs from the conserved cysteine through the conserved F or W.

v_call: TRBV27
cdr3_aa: CASRPTGGTQPQHF

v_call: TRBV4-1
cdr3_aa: CASSQARVLSSGANVLTF

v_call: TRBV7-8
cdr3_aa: CASSLERRTGWRNQPQHF

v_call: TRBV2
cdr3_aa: CASSRTPSNTGELFF

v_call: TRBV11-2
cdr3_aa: CASSYGTGVGNEQFF

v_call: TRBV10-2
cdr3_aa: CASSEHGGNTIYF

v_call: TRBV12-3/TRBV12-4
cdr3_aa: CASSSGQMNTEAFF

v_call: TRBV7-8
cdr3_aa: CASSSGSDTQYF

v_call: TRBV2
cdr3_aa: CASSTLAGAFF

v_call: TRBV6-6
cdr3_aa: CASSYSSGRGHRNSPLHF

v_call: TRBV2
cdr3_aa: CASSDRATGLAGRLEQYF

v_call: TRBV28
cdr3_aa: CASSLSTTSGSGNEQFF

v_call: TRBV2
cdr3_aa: CASSVTGLWTEAFF

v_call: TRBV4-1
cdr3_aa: CASSQVGGYNEQFF

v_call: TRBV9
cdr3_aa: CASSPTLTGGAEKLFF

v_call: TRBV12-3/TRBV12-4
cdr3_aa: CASRVGYNEQFF

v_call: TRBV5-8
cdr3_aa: CASSLGQTANTGELFF

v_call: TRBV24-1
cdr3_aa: CATSDWDGTDTQYF

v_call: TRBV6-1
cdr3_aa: CASTFILPGLLLASNTGELFF

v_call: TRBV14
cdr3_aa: CASSQTQGPLDTQYF

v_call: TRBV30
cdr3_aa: CAWSGGFYGYTF

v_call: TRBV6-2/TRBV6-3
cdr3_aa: CASSGPRLATETQYF

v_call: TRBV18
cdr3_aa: CASSPQGHNTGELFF

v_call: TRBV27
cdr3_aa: CASSLGQASGNTIYF

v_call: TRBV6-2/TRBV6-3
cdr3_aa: CASSYLLSTGELFF

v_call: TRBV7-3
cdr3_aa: CASSPKRGASEQYF

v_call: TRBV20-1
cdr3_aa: CSVQTGHYSYTF

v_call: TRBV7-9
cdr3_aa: CASSPSGFREGRETQYF

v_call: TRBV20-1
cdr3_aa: CSAFHGSSYEQYF

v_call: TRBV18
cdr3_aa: CASSGTRNTEAFF

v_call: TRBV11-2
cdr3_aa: CASSLVQGRTDTQYF

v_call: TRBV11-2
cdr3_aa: CASSPARSYEQYF

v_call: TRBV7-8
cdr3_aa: CASSRGRVGPDTQYF

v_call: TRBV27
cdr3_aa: CASSLRLAGASYNEQFF

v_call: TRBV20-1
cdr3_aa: CSVPKSDRGYYEQYF

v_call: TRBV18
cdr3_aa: CASSPLGTGHQETQYF

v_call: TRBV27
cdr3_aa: CASSSRDQPQHF

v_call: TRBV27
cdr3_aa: CASSLTPTQEQFF

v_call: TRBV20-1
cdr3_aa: CSAPRVSKNIQYF

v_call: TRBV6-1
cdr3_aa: CASNPSFLSPEETQYF

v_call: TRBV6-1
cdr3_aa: CASSPTSGEKETQYF

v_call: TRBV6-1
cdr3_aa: CASSLAGAPGETQYF

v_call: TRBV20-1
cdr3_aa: CSAGTGGKYNEQFF

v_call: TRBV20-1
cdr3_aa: CSARVRGLARSSYNEQFF

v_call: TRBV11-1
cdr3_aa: CASSLAPSGLAGAHGELFF

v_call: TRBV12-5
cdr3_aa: CASGRGQGTDTQYF

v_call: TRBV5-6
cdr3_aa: CASSGYNTGELFF

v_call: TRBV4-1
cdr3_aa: CASSHAGGGTEAFF

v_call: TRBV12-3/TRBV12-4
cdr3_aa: CACSLANYGYTF

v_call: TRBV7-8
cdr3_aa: CASSLLGGGPYEQYF

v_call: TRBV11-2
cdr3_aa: CASSKLAGEREQFF

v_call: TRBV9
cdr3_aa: CASSVERSPLHF

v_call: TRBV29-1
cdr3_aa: CSVERTGVEKLFF

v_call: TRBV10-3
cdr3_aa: CAISGGLAPADTQYF

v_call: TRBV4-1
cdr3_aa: CASSQGLAGETQYF

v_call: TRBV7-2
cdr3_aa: CASSPRTSLNEQYF

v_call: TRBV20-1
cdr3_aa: CSARAWAEGYTF

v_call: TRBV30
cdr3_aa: CAWSVRGPYGYTF